The clone carrying this T cell receptor (beta chain) came up a few times. Its specificity is not known. The entry originates in a study of beta chain features in type 1 diabetes. Study background: Across every sample, around 100,000,000 sorted cells were examined in total.

CD45RO/CCR7/CD25/CD127/CD95/CD27 sorting isolated CD4+ naive, central memory, regulatory and stem cell-like memory cells. Trimming cost V 5 bases and J 0 bases, with 10 bases left between them. Germline lookup yields CDR1 GTSNPN and CDR2 SVGIG (reference sequence). The CDR3 is made up of 14 amino acids. Sequenced material consisted of expressed TCRB transcripts (all of the isolated RNA was reverse transcribed). Profiling relied on immunoSEQ multiplex PCR, and the TCRdb table lists in-frame clones only, not all of them. The table lists 350,000 or so clones, less than 20% of them singletons. Study results and caveats: In patients and controls equally, PCR might favor templates that are shorter. The VDJ junctions of type 1 diabetes patients carried fewer insertions and more deletions.

The chain couples TRBV30 to TRBJ1-4, with D perhaps TRBD1 (5 bases). What was sequenced was naive CD4+ T cells from blood. The sequence was collected from a woman aged 18-29 years in good health. The chain's CDR3 is CAWQGGATNEKLFF. The CDR3 coding sequence is TGTGCCTGGCAGGGAGGGGCAACTAATGAAAAACTGTTTTTT.